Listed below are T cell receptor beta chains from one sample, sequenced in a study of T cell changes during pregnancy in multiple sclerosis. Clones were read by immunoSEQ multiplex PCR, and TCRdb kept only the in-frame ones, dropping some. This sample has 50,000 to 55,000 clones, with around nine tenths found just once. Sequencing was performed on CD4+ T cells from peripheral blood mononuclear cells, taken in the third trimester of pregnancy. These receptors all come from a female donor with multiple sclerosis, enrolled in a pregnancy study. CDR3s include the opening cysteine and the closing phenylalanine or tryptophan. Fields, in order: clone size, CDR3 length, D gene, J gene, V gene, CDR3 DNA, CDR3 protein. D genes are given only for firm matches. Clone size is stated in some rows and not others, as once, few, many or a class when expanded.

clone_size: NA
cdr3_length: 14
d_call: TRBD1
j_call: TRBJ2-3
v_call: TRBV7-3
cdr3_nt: TGTGCCAGCAGGCGGACAGGGGGCGCCGATACGCAGTATTTT
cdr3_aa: CASRRTGGADTQYF

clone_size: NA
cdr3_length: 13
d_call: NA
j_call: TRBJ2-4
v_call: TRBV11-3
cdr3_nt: TGTGCCAGCAGCTTAGTCGGGGGAGACATTCAGTACTTC
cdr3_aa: CASSLVGGDIQYF

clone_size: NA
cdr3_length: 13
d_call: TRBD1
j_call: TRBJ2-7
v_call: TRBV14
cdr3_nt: TGTGCCAGCAGCCATGGACAGGCGGCCGAGCAGTACTTC
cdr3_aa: CASSHGQAAEQYF

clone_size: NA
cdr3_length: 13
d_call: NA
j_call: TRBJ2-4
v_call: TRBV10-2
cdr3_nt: TGCGCCAGCAGGGACATAGCCAAAAACATTCAGTACTTC
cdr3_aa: CASRDIAKNIQYF

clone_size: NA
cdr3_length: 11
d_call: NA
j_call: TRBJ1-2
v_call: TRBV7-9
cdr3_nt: TGTGCGGGAGATGAGGACTATGGCTACACCTTC
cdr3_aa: CAGDEDYGYTF

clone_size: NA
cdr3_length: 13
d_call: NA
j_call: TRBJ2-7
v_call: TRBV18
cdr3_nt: TGTGCCAGCTCACCGGACGGGAACTACGAGCAGTACTTC
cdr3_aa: CASSPDGNYEQYF

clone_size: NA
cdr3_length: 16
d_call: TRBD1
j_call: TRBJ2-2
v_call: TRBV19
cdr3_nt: TGTGCCAGTAGTACCGGGACAGGGACTATCACCGGGGAGCTGTTTTTT
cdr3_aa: CASSTGTGTITGELFF

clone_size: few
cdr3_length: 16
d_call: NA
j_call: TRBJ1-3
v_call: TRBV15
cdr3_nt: TGTGCCACCAGCAGACCATCATCAGGGTTGGGAAACACCATATATTTT
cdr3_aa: CATSRPSSGLGNTIYF

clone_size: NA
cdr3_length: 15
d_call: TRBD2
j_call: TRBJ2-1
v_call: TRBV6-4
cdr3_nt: TGTGCCAGCAGTGACGAAGCGGGGTTTAACAATGAGCAGTTCTTC
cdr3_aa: CASSDEAGFNNEQFF

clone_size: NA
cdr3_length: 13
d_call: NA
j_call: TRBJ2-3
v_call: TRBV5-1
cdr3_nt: TGCGCCAGCAGCTTGGACAGAGCAGATACGCAGTATTTT
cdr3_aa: CASSLDRADTQYF

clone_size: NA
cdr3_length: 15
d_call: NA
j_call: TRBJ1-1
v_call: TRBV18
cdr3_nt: TGTGCCAGCTCACGTTACAGTTCTTATAACACTGAAGCTTTCTTT
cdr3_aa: CASSRYSSYNTEAFF

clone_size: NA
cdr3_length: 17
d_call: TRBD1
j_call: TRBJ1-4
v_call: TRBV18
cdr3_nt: TGTGCCAGCTCACCAGCTTTTACAGGGACAGTTAATGAAAAACTGTTTTTT
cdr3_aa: CASSPAFTGTVNEKLFF

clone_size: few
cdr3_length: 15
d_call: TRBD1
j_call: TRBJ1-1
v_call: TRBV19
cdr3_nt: TGTGCCAGTAGTTCCCCGGGACAGTCCAACACTGAAGCTTTCTTT
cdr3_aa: CASSSPGQSNTEAFF

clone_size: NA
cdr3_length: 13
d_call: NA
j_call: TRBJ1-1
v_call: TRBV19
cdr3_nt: TGTGCCAGTAGTGTGGGGGGGGATTTCCCAGCTTTCTTT
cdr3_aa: CASSVGGDFPAFF

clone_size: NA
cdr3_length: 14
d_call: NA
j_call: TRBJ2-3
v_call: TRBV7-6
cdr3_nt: TGTGCCAGCAGCTTAGGAGCGGACACAGATACGCAGTATTTT
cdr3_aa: CASSLGADTDTQYF

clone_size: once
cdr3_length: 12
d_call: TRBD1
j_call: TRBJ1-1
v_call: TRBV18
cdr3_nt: TGTGCCACCGGACAGGTTGAGAGTGAAGCTTTCTTT
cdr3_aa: CATGQVESEAFF

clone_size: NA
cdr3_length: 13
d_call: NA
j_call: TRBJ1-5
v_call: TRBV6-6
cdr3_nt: TGTGCCAGCAGTTCATCGGGAGGCCAGCCCCAGCATTTT
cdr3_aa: CASSSSGGQPQHF

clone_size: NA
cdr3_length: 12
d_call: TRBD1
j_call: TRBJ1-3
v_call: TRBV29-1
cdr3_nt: TGCAGCGCAGACAGGGGAGAAAACACCATATATTTT
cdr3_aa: CSADRGENTIYF

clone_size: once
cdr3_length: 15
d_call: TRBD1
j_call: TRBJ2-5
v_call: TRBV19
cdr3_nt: TGTGCCAGTAGTATCCGCTACGGGGACAGAGAGACCCAGTACTTC
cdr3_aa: CASSIRYGDRETQYF

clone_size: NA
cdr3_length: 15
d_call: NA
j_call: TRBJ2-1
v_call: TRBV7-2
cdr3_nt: TGTGCCAGCAGCCTGTGGGCCGGCCCTTACAATGAGCAGTTCTTC
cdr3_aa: CASSLWAGPYNEQFF

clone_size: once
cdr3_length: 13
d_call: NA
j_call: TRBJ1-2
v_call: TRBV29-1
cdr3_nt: TGCAGCGTTGAAGATGCGGGGGGTACTGGCTACACCTTC
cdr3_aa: CSVEDAGGTGYTF

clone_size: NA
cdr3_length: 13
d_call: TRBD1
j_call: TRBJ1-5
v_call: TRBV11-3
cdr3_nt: TGTGCCAGCACCGACAGGGATGGTCAGCCCCAGCATTTT
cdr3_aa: CASTDRDGQPQHF

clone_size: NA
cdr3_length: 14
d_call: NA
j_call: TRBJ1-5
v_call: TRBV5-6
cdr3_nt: TGTGCCAGCAGCTCGGTAGGGGAGGATCAGCCCCAGCATTTT
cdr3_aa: CASSSVGEDQPQHF

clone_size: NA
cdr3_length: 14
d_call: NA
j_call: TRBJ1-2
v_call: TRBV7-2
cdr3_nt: TGTGCCAGCAGCCGTACGTGGACAAACTATGGCTACACCTTC
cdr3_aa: CASSRTWTNYGYTF

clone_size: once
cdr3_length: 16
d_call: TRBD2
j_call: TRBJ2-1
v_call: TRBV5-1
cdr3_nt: TGCGCCAGCAGCTTGAGCCCTAGCGGGGGGTACAATGAGCAGTTCTTC
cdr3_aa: CASSLSPSGGYNEQFF

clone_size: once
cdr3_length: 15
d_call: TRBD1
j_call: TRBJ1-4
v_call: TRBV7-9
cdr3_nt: TGTGCCAGCAGCTCCATGACAGGGTCGAGTGAAAAACTGTTTTTT
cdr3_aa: CASSSMTGSSEKLFF

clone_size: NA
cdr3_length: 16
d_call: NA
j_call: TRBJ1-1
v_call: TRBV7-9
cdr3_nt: TGTGCCAGCAGCTTAGCTACCGCAGGGGTGAGGACTGAAGCTTTCTTT
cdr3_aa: CASSLATAGVRTEAFF

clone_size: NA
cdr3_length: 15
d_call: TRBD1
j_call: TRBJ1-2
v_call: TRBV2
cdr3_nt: TGTGCCAGCAGAATACAGGGGTCGAAGGGAGATGGCTACACCTTC
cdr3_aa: CASRIQGSKGDGYTF

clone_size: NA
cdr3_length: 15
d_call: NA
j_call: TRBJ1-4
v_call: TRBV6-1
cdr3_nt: TGTGCCAGCAGTGAAGCGCGCGACAGGAATGAAAAACTGTTTTTT
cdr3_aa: CASSEARDRNEKLFF

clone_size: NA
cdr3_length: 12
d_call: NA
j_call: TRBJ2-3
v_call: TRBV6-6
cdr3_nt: TGTGCCAGCAGTTACAGAGGAGATACGCAGTATTTT
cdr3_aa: CASSYRGDTQYF

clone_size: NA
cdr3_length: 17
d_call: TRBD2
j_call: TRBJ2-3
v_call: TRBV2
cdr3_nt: TGTGCCAGCAAGTCAGGGCGGGCTAGCGGAGGAACAGATACGCAGTATTTT
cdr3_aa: CASKSGRASGGTDTQYF

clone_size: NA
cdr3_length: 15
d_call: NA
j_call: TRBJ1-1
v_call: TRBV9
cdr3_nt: TGTGCCAGCAGCGAACCAGGGGCCAGGAACACTGAAGCTTTCTTT
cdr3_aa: CASSEPGARNTEAFF

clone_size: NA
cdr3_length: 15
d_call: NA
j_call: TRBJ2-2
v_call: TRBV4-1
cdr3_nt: TGCGCCAGCAGCTCCGCCGGACAGCACACCGGGGAGCTGTTTTTT
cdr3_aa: CASSSAGQHTGELFF

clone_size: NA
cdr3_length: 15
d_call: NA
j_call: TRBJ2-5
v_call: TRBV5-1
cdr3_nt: TGCGCCAGCAGCTTGGCCATGGGGGCCCAGGAGACCCAGTACTTC
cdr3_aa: CASSLAMGAQETQYF

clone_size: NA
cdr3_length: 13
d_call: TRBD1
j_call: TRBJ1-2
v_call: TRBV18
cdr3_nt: TGTGCCAGCTTCGTCGACAGGGTTGACGGCTACACCTTC
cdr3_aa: CASFVDRVDGYTF

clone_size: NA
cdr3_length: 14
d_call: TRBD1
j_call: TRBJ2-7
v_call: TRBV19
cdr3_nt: TGTGCCACTCAGCCCGGGACAGGGATTTACGAGCAGTACTTC
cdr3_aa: CATQPGTGIYEQYF

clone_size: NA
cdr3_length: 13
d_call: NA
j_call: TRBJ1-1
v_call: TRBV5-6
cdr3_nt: TGTGCCAGCAGCCGAGACCTCACAGGGGAAGCTTTCTTT
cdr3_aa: CASSRDLTGEAFF

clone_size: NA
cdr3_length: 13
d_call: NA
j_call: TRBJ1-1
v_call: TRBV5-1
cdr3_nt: TGCGCCAGCAGCTTGGATACTTTCGGTGAAGCTTTCTTT
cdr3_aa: CASSLDTFGEAFF

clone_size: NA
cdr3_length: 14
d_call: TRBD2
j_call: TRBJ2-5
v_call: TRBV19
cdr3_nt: TGTGCCAGTAGTATAGGACTAGCCTTCGAGACCCAGTACTTC
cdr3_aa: CASSIGLAFETQYF

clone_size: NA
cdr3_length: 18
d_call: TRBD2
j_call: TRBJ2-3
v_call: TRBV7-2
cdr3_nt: TGTGCCAGCAGCTTAGGCCTAGCGGAATATTCTAGCACAGATACGCAGTATTTT
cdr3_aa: CASSLGLAEYSSTDTQYF

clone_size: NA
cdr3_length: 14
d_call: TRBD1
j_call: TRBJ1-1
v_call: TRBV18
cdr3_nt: TGTGCCAGCTCACCGAAGACAGGGTCCACTGAAGCTTTCTTT
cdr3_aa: CASSPKTGSTEAFF

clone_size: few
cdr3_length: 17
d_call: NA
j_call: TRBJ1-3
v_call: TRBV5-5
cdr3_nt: TGTGCCAGCAGCTCGCATGGGGCCACGAGCTCTGGAAACACCATATATTTT
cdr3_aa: CASSSHGATSSGNTIYF

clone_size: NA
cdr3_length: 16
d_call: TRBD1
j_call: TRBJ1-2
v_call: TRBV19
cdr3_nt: TGTGCCAGTAGACATCCCCAGGGACAGAGAAACTATGGCTACACCTTC
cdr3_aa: CASRHPQGQRNYGYTF

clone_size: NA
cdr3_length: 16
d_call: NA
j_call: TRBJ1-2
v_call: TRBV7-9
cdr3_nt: TGTGCCAGCAGCCAGTCCCAGACCGGACAGTACTATGGCTACACCTTC
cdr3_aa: CASSQSQTGQYYGYTF

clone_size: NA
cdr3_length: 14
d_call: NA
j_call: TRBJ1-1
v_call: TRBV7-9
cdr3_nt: TGTGCCAGCAGCACAAGACTGGAGAACACTGAAGCTTTCTTT
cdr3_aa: CASSTRLENTEAFF

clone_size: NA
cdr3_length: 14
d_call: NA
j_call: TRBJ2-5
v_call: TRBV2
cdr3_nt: TGTGCCAGCATTATACAGGGAGTCGGAGAGACCCAGTACTTC
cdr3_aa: CASIIQGVGETQYF

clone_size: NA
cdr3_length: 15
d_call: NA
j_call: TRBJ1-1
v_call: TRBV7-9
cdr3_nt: TGTGCCAGCAGCAAATCGCTAATCTTGAACACTGAAGCTTTCTTT
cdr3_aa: CASSKSLILNTEAFF

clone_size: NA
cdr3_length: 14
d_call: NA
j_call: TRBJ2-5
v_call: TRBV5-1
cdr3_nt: TGCGCCAGCAGCCCTACAGTAAACCAAGAGACCCAGTACTTC
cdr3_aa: CASSPTVNQETQYF

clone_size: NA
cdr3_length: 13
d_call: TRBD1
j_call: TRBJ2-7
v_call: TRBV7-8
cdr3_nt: TGTGCCAGCAGCTTAAGGACAGGGTACGAGCAGTACTTC
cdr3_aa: CASSLRTGYEQYF

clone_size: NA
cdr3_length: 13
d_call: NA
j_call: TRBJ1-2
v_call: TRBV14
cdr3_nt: TGTGCCAGCAGCCAAAACATGAACTATGGCTACACCTTC
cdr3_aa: CASSQNMNYGYTF

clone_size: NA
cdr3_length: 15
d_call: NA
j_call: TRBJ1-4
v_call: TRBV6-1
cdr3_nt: TGTGCCAGCACCCGTCGACAGGACCCTAATGAAAAACTGTTTTTT
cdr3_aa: CASTRRQDPNEKLFF

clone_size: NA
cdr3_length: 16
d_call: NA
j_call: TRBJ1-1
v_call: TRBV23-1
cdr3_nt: TGCGCCAGCAGTCAACCACCTGGGGGGATGAACACTGAAGCTTTCTTT
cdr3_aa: CASSQPPGGMNTEAFF

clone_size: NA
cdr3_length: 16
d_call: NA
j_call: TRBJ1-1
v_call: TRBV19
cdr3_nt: TGTGCCAGTAGTTTAACGCCGGGACTCCTGGACACTGAAGCTTTCTTT
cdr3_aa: CASSLTPGLLDTEAFF

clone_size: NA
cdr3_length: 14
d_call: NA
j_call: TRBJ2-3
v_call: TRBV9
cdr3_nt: TGTGCCAGCAGCCCAGTCCAGAGCACAGATACGCAGTATTTT
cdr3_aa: CASSPVQSTDTQYF

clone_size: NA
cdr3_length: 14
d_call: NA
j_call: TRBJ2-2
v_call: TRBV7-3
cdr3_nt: TGTGCCAGCAGCTTAACGAGCCTTGCCGGGGAGCTGTTTTTT
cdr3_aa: CASSLTSLAGELFF